This T cell receptor (beta chain) was identified in a study of blood T cell repertoires in COVID-19. Study-wide background: Samples taken during acute and convalescent COVID-19 were collected in the United States, Italy and Spain. Sample material is recorded as cDNA or gDNA derived from T cells, B-cell-depleted T cells, or PBMCs.

Clones were read by immunoSEQ multiplex PCR, and TCRdb kept only the in-frame ones, dropping some. The sample holds about 140,000 clones; roughly 80% are singletons and the top ten take roughly 9%. Germline lookup yields CDR1 MDHEN and CDR2 SYDVKM. V was cut by 8 bases and J by 3 bases, with 17 bases left in between. This CDR3 is 16 amino acids long. The J gene is TRBJ2-6, the V gene TRBV28; D is perhaps TRBD1 (5 bases). This sequence was found in a woman in her 50s with active or convalescent COVID-19. The sequenced sample consisted of peripheral blood. The CDR3, as DNA: TGTGCCAGCTGGACACGGACGCTCGTTGGGGCCAACGTCCTGACTTTC. Its protein is CASWTRTLVGANVLTF.